The 28 T cell receptor beta chains in this list originate from one sample, sequenced in a study of beta chain features in type 1 diabetes. cDNA synthesis used the whole RNA isolate, giving expressed TCRB sequences. Measured with immunoSEQ multiplex PCR; TCRdb has only the in-frame clones, and not every one. The data hold about 150,000 clones, with just over 9% observed a single time. Source material: central memory CD4+ T cells from blood. These receptors were taken from a woman aged 18-29 years in good health.

V gene TRBV5-4 combines with J gene TRBJ2-2; D is undetermined. The CDR3 totals 13 residues. V gave up 0 bases and J gave up 6 bases, with 6 bases separating them. Germline V gene data show CDR1 as SGHNT and CDR2 as YYREEE (reference sequence). CDR3 in amino acids: CASSLDRAGELFF. CDR3 sequence (DNA): TGTGCCAGCAGCTTGGATCGTGCCGGGGAGCTGTTTTTT.

This rearrangement joins TRBV5-1 to TRBJ2-7; perhaps TRBD2 as D (5 bases). The germline CDR1 and CDR2 sequences are SGHRS and YFSETQ. Trimming removed 0 bases at V and 6 bases at J, with 13 bases between. The CDR3 length is 14 residues. In DNA, the CDR3 is TGCGCCAGCAGCTTGGATGGGAGCCCTAGCGAGCAGTACTTC. Protein sequence: CASSLDGSPSEQYF.

This chain connects TRBV5-1 to TRBJ2-7; TRBD2 is a possible D gene (7 bases). Germline lookup yields CDR1 SGHRS and CDR2 YFSETQ. The V end lost 4 bases, the J end lost 5 bases, and 22 bases lay between the germline ends. The CDR3 contains 16 residues. Here the CDR3 reads CASSQGRGTTNDEQYF. CDR3 bases: TGCGCCAGCAGCCAGGGGAGGGGAACGACGAACGACGAGCAGTACTTC.

This clone was detected ten times or more. The chain has TRBV7-9 and TRBJ1-2; 10 bases are shared with TRBD1. Trimming at V came to 0 bases and at J to 4 bases, leaving 2 bases not matched to a gene. CDR3 length: 15 residues. Germline lookup yields CDR1 SEHNR and CDR2 FQNEAQ (reference sequence). The CDR3 nucleotides read TGTGCCAGCAGCTTAGCCGGGACAGGGGCCTATGGCTACACCTTC. Translation gives CASSLAGTGAYGYTF.

Ten or more counts support this clone. J is TRBJ2-5 and V is TRBV27, with 12 bases fitting TRBD2. The CDR3 spans 16 residues. V shed 5 bases and J 4 bases; nucleotides not matched to a gene: 8. The V gene's germline CDR1 is MNHEY and CDR2 SMNVEV (reference sequence). CDR3 protein: CASSPRGLAGAETQYF. The CDR3 nucleotides read TGTGCCAGCAGTCCAAGGGGACTAGCGGGTGCAGAGACCCAGTACTTC.

Only a few counts were recorded for this clone. The genes are TRBV4-1 and TRBJ2-3; a weak D match, TRBD1 (5 bases). V lost 2 bases and J lost 4, with 10 bases in between. The CDR3 consists of 14 residues. Germline CDR1 reads MGHRA; CDR2 reads YSYEKL. CDR3 nucleotides: TGCGCCAGCAGCCAACAGGGAATGGCAGATACGCAGTATTTT. Its protein is CASSQQGMADTQYF.

The chain links TRBV30 to TRBJ1-5, with D unresolved. The germline V gene has CDR1 GTSNPN and CDR2 SVGIG (reference sequence). This CDR3 is built from 15 residues. Trimming took off 2 bases at V and 2 bases at J, with 13 bases between the two ends. CDR3 DNA: TGTGCCTGGAGTTCGGGAACGTTGGGCAATCAGCCCCAGCATTTT. This sequence encodes CAWSSGTLGNQPQHF.

This clone was seen a handful of times. The rearrangement joins TRBV7-6 to TRBJ2-3; the D is unclear. V lost 5 bases and J lost 2, with 17 bases in between. Germline V lookup: CDR1 SGHVS, CDR2 FNYEAQ. The CDR3 spans 16 residues. The CDR3 coding sequence is TGTGCCAGCAGCCCCGCCCGGAGCGAACACACAGATACGCAGTATTTT. Amino acid sequence: CASSPARSEHTDTQYF.

The rearrangement uses TRBV6-5 and TRBJ2-3, with 10 nucleotides matching TRBD1. Germline V lookup: CDR1 MNHEY, CDR2 SVGAGI. This CDR3 region has 14 residues. The J segment lost 6 bases and the V segment lost 6 bases, leaving 6 bases of the junction unmatched. The CDR3 DNA is TGTGCCAGCAGCCCGGGACAGGGGAAGGATACGCAGTATTTT. This encodes CASSPGQGKDTQYF.

This clone was detected only a few times. The V gene is TRBV5-1, the J gene TRBJ1-2; 9 bases map to TRBD1. CDR1 and CDR2 from the germline V gene are SGHRS and YFSETQ. The CDR3 sequence is 14 residues long. V shed 0 bases and J 6 bases; nucleotides not matched to a gene: 3. In DNA, the CDR3 is TGCGCCAGCAGCTTGGGACAGGGGGTTGATGGCTACACCTTC. It is translated as CASSLGQGVDGYTF.

This chain joins TRBV13 and TRBJ1-4; D unresolved. The germline CDR1 and CDR2 sequences are PRHDT and FYEKMQ (reference sequence). Trimming took 0 bases from V and 7 from J, leaving 9 bases between them. CDR3 size: 14 residues. The CDR3 nucleotides are TGTGCCAGCAGCTTAGGGTGGGGAGGTGAAAAACTGTTTTTT. Its protein is CASSLGWGGEKLFF.

V and J are TRBV4-3 and TRBJ2-2, with 7 bases that match TRBD2. This CDR3 region has 16 residues. With V trimmed by 1 base and J by 5 bases, 7 bases remained unmatched. Germline V lookup: CDR1 LGHNA, CDR2 YSLEER. The CDR3, as DNA: TGCGCCAGCAGCCAAGTGGTGGGGGGGGGAACCGGGGAGCTGTTTTTT. This translates into CASSQVVGGGTGELFF.

This clone was observed a handful of times. The genes are TRBV6-6 and TRBJ1-6, with 8 nucleotides matching TRBD1. CDR3 size: 14 residues. Germline loops: CDR1 MNHNY, CDR2 SVGAGI (reference sequence). V was pared by 6 bases and J by 5 bases, with 3 bases of the junction left unmatched. As DNA, the CDR3 is TGTGCCAGCAGCTCGGACAGGGATAATTCACCCCTCCACTTT. Translated, it gives CASSSDRDNSPLHF.

This clone was counted between two and nine times. V gene TRBV4-1 combines with J gene TRBJ1-4; 11 bases map to TRBD1. In germline, CDR1 is MGHRA, CDR2 YSYEKL. Trimming took 1 base from V and 8 from J; bases not matched to a gene: 12. This CDR3 has 18 residues. The CDR3 reads CASSQGVGQGAKKEKLFF. The CDR3 DNA sequence: TGCGCCAGCAGCCAAGGGGTAGGACAGGGGGCTAAGAAAGAAAAACTGTTTTTT.

V is TRBV9 and J is TRBJ2-1, with TRBD1 identical over 11 bases. The CDR3 sequence is 14 residues long. Looked up from germline, CDR1 is SGDLS and CDR2 is YYNGEE. Germline trimming cut 4 bases from V and 9 bases from J; bases unmatched to any gene: 6. The CDR3 here is CASSPQGQGVEQFF. CDR3 nucleotide sequence: TGTGCCAGCAGCCCACAGGGACAGGGGGTTGAGCAGTTCTTC.

Notes on this clone: Distinct nucleotide sequences in the sample also encode this CDR3. This chain connects TRBV19 to TRBJ2-1; tentative D call: TRBD1 (5 bases). V was shortened by 0 bases and J by 2 bases, with 11 bases between the two germline ends. This CDR3 has 16 residues. The germline V gene has CDR1 LNHDA and CDR2 SQIVND (reference sequence). The CDR3 reads CASSIDRAGTYNEQFF. The CDR3 DNA sequence: TGTGCCAGTAGTATAGATCGGGCAGGGACCTACAATGAGCAGTTCTTC.

This clone has more than one count but fewer than ten. V is TRBV5-1 and J is TRBJ2-5; 7 bases are shared with TRBD1. The CDR3 spans 15 residues. After removal of 3 bases from V and 6 bases from J, the junction contained 11 bases not matched to a gene. Germline assignment: CDR1 SGHRS and CDR2 YFSETQ. The CDR3 region has the DNA TGCGCCAGCAGCTCGGCGACAGGGAGTCGTCAGACCCAGTACTTC. Amino acid sequence: CASSSATGSRQTQYF.

The genes are TRBV10-3 and TRBJ2-3; 11 positions match TRBD2. The V segment lost 11 bases and the J segment 5 bases; nucleotides outside the gene matches: 12. The V gene's germline CDR1 is ENHRY and CDR2 SYGVKD. The CDR3 has 15 amino acids. CDR3 coding DNA: TGTGCCGTGACTAGCGGGGACGTACGCATAGATACGCAGTATTTT. This sequence encodes CAVTSGDVRIDTQYF.

This clone was seen a handful of times. The V call is TRBV5-1, the J call TRBJ1-4, with D possibly matching TRBD1 (5 bases). V gave up 4 bases and J gave up 15 bases, with 22 bases separating them. Germline V lookup: CDR1 SGHRS, CDR2 YFSETQ. This CDR3 region has 14 residues. CDR3 amino acids: CASSLTDRSRSMFF. In DNA, the CDR3 is TGCGCCAGCAGCCTAACCGACAGATCCAGGTCGATGTTTTTT.

The gene calls are TRBV27 and TRBJ2-7; D is perhaps TRBD2 (6 bases). Between the trimmed V and J ends, which lost 1 base and 0 bases, there was a span of 13 bases. Germline V CDR1 and CDR2: MNHEY, SMNVEV (reference sequence). CDR3 size: 16 residues. CDR3 protein: CASSLYPPTSSYEQYF. The CDR3 DNA reads as TGTGCCAGCAGTTTATACCCGCCGACTAGCTCCTACGAGCAGTACTTC.

This clone was counted a few times. This chain connects TRBV14 to TRBJ1-2; the match to TRBD1 covers 7 bases. Germline V gene data show CDR1 as SGHDN and CDR2 as FVKESK. After removal of 5 bases from V and 4 bases from J, the junction contained 10 bases not matched to a gene. This CDR3 comprises 15 residues. CDR3 DNA: TGTGCCAGCAGCTCAAACAGGGGTTTCCCCTATGGCTACACCTTC. Its protein product is CASSSNRGFPYGYTF.

The rearrangement uses TRBV5-4 and TRBJ2-5; tentatively, D is TRBD1 (8 bases). The germline CDR1 and CDR2 sequences are SGHNT and YYREEE (reference sequence). This CDR3 has 16 residues. V lost 4 bases and J 5 bases, leaving 21 bases between the germline ends. CDR3 nucleotides: TGTGCCAGCAGCCCTGGACAGGGCGGGGGCACCGAGACCCAGTACTTC. Translated, it gives CASSPGQGGGTETQYF.

V is TRBV7-8 and J is TRBJ2-3; TRBD2 aligns across 7 bases. The CDR3 has 15 residues. The germline gives CDR1 SGHVS, CDR2 FQNEAQ. V dropped 5 bases and J dropped 3; count of bases not matched to a gene: 8. CDR3 DNA sequence: TGTGCCAGCAGCCAACCGTTGGGGGGGACAGATACGCAGTATTTT. This codes for CASSQPLGGTDTQYF.

The J gene is TRBJ2-3, the V gene TRBV7-2; D unresolved. The CDR3 spans 14 residues. CDR1 and CDR2 from the germline V gene are SGHTA and FQGNSA. V was trimmed by 1 base and J by 2 bases, leaving 7 bases between them. CDR3: CASSLGLATDTQYF. The CDR3 coding sequence is TGTGCCAGCAGCTTAGGACTTGCCACAGATACGCAGTATTTT. The entire variable domain, with the rest obtained from reference TRBV7-2 and TRBJ2-3, is as follows: GAGVSQSPSNKVTEKGKDVELRCDPISGHTALYWYRQSLGQGLEFLIYFQGNSAPDKSGLPSDRFSAERTGGSVSTLTIQRTQQEDSAVYLCASSLGLATDTQYFGPGTRLTVL.

This clone occurred a few times. V and J are TRBV18 and TRBJ1-5; D is ambiguous. CDR1 is KGHSH and CDR2 is LQKENI in the germline V gene. The V end lost 2 bases, the J end lost 2 bases, and 10 bases lay between the germline ends. The CDR3 extends over 15 amino acids. The CDR3 here is CASSPGGSGNQPQHF. CDR3 DNA: TGTGCCAGCTCACCAGGAGGATCGGGCAATCAGCCCCAGCATTTT.

The V call is TRBV7-2, the J call TRBJ2-6; weak D call: TRBD1 (6 bases). Germline loops: CDR1 SGHTA, CDR2 FQGNSA. Trimming removed 0 bases from V and 2 bases from J, with 8 bases in between. CDR3 length equals 16 residues. The CDR3, as DNA: TGTGCCAGCAGCTTAGCCCCAGGGGCTGGGGCCAACGTCCTGACTTTC. It codes for CASSLAPGAGANVLTF.

J is TRBJ1-2 and V is TRBV2, with D perhaps matching TRBD1 (6 bases). Germline values: CDR1 SNHLY, CDR2 FYNNEI. This CDR3 has 14 residues. The V end was cut by 5 bases, the J end by 5 bases, with 15 bases between. The CDR3 nucleotides are TGTGCCAGCAGTTGGACTGGCCAGGGGTATGGCTACACCTTC. Translating gives CASSWTGQGYGYTF.

The chain is built from TRBV5-6 and TRBJ2-3; D is ambiguous. The germline gives CDR1 SGHDT, CDR2 YYEEEE. Trimming took off 4 bases at V and 6 bases at J, with 9 bases between the two ends. CDR3 length: 12 amino acids. The CDR3 spells CASSPRRDTQYF. CDR3 DNA sequence: TGTGCCAGCAGCCCGCGGCGGGATACGCAGTATTTT.